This record looks at one T cell receptor (beta chain) sequence and its context. V dropped 2 bases and J dropped 7; count of bases not matched to a gene: 4. The CDR3 extends over 13 amino acids. Per germline, CDR1 SGHTA and CDR2 FQGNSA. This sample was taken from a study of OX40 agonist ivuxolimab in advanced cancers. Sequenced by immunoSEQ multiplex PCR; TCRdb stores in-frame clones only, minus some. The sample includes 80,000 to 100,000 clones, around 92% seen only once; the top ten take around 0.25%. V is TRBV7-2 and J is TRBJ1-2; 7 bases line up with TRBD1. The sequence was obtained from an adult with an advanced solid tumor such as melanoma, head and neck, liver or kidney cancer. This sample comprised CD4+ or CD8+ T cells sorted from blood, obtained in a trial of the OX40 agonist ivuxolimab. CDR3 protein: CASSLQGVGGYTF. DNA for the CDR3: TGTGCCAGCAGCTTACAGGGGGTGGGTGGCTACACCTTC.